This entry features one TCR beta chain sequence. Trimming took 8 bases from V and 9 from J; bases not matched to a gene: 10. This CDR3 contains 14 residues. Germline V CDR1 and CDR2: LNHDA, SQIVND (reference sequence). Sequencing of TCR beta covered CD8+ and CD4+ T cells obtained from blood. It was with random hexamers that about 0.45 to 1 ug RNA was reverse transcribed. The TCR beta CDR3 was amplified by immunoSEQ multiplex PCR across 54 Vbeta, 13 Jbeta. Via MiXCR, TCRdb re-called the immunoSEQ multiplex PCR reads, giving one row per CDR3 protein. The profile covers approximately 200,000 distinct CDR3 sequences, with roughly 94% appearing a single time and 0.082% taken by the ten largest. The sample originates from a study of CD8 T cells in Susac syndrome.

V usage is TRBV19 and J usage is TRBJ1-6; TRBD1 matches at 7 bases. The source of this sequence is a human donor with multiple sclerosis. Specimen: CD4+ T cells from PBMCs. As DNA, the CDR3 is TGTGCCAGTCAACAGGGGAGTAGGAGTTCACCCCTCCACTTT. This encodes CASQQGSRSSPLHF.